These T cell receptor beta chains were read from a single sample in a study of blood T cell repertoires in COVID-19. TCRdb's table, derived via immunoSEQ multiplex PCR, lists solely in-frame clones and lacks some. The top ten hold roughly 8.6% of the sample, which has about 270,000 clones, approximately 80% seen once. The source material was peripheral blood. These receptors were taken from a human donor in a cohort sampled during active COVID-19. Each CDR3 is given with its conserved first and last residue. Fields, in order: V gene, D gene, J gene, clone size, CDR3 protein, CDR3 DNA. A D gene is named only where the DNA matches it firmly. Clone size is given for some rows only: seen once, a few or many times, or a class if the clone is expanded.

v_call: TRBV18
d_call: TRBD1
j_call: TRBJ1-1
clone_size: NA
cdr3_aa: CASSPGQGSTEAFF
cdr3_nt: TGTGCCAGCTCACCGGGACAGGGATCCACTGAAGCTTTCTTT

v_call: TRBV27
d_call: NA
j_call: TRBJ2-2
clone_size: NA
cdr3_aa: CASSFWRILNTGELFF
cdr3_nt: TGTGCCAGCAGTTTTTGGCGGATCCTAAACACCGGGGAGCTGTTTTTT

v_call: TRBV5-1
d_call: TRBD2
j_call: TRBJ2-7
clone_size: NA
cdr3_aa: CASSATSGGALSYEQYF
cdr3_nt: TGCGCCAGCAGCGCGACTAGCGGGGGTGCCCTCTCCTACGAGCAGTACTTC

v_call: TRBV11-2
d_call: NA
j_call: TRBJ2-7
clone_size: NA
cdr3_aa: CASSLGQLSEQYF
cdr3_nt: TGTGCCAGCAGCTTGGGGCAGCTGAGCGAGCAGTACTTC

v_call: TRBV7-2
d_call: TRBD2
j_call: TRBJ2-3
clone_size: NA
cdr3_aa: CASSKLRTSGNTDTQYF
cdr3_nt: TGTGCCAGCAGTAAACTAAGGACTAGCGGAAACACAGATACGCAGTATTTT

v_call: TRBV12-3/TRBV12-4
d_call: TRBD2
j_call: TRBJ2-3
clone_size: NA
cdr3_aa: CASSTLAGTQYF
cdr3_nt: TGTGCCAGCAGCACCTTAGCGGGTACGCAGTATTTT

v_call: TRBV4-3
d_call: TRBD1
j_call: TRBJ1-2
clone_size: NA
cdr3_aa: CASSQDGDRANPSGYTF
cdr3_nt: TGCGCCAGCAGCCAAGACGGGGACAGGGCGAACCCCTCTGGCTACACCTTC

v_call: TRBV28
d_call: TRBD2
j_call: TRBJ2-7
clone_size: NA
cdr3_aa: CASRPTSGSRYEQYF
cdr3_nt: TGTGCCAGCAGGCCTACTAGCGGGAGTCGCTACGAGCAGTACTTC

v_call: TRBV2
d_call: TRBD1
j_call: TRBJ1-2
clone_size: few
cdr3_aa: CASSGRSGGAGWYTF
cdr3_nt: TGTGCCAGCAGTGGCCGTTCAGGGGGCGCGGGATGGTACACCTTC

v_call: TRBV10-3
d_call: TRBD1
j_call: TRBJ1-2
clone_size: NA
cdr3_aa: CAISVPGQGSDYGYTF
cdr3_nt: TGTGCCATCAGTGTTCCTGGACAGGGCTCCGACTATGGCTACACCTTC

v_call: TRBV9
d_call: NA
j_call: TRBJ2-5
clone_size: NA
cdr3_aa: CASSREETQYF
cdr3_nt: TGTGCCAGCAGCAGAGAAGAGACCCAGTACTTC

v_call: TRBV10-3
d_call: TRBD1
j_call: TRBJ2-7
clone_size: once
cdr3_aa: CAISDPGQGAGYEQYF
cdr3_nt: TGTGCCATCAGTGACCCCGGACAGGGGGCGGGCTACGAGCAGTACTTC

v_call: TRBV19
d_call: TRBD2
j_call: TRBJ2-1
clone_size: NA
cdr3_aa: CASSHFPLAGIGNEQFF
cdr3_nt: TGTGCCAGTAGTCACTTCCCCCTAGCGGGCATAGGGAATGAGCAGTTCTTC

v_call: TRBV5-5
d_call: NA
j_call: TRBJ1-4
clone_size: NA
cdr3_aa: CASSLGAGNEKLFF
cdr3_nt: TGTGCCAGCAGCCTGGGGGCAGGGAATGAAAAACTGTTTTTT

v_call: TRBV6-5
d_call: TRBD2
j_call: TRBJ2-5
clone_size: NA
cdr3_aa: CASRPRLAGLETQYF
cdr3_nt: TGTGCCAGCAGACCAAGACTAGCGGGGCTGGAGACCCAGTACTTC

v_call: TRBV18
d_call: TRBD2
j_call: TRBJ2-3
clone_size: NA
cdr3_aa: CASSPRLAGASTDTQYF
cdr3_nt: TGTGCCAGCTCACCAAGGCTAGCGGGGGCTAGCACAGATACGCAGTATTTT

v_call: TRBV6-5
d_call: TRBD2
j_call: TRBJ2-4
clone_size: NA
cdr3_aa: CASSYSNSGGKNIQYF
cdr3_nt: TGTGCCAGCAGTTACTCAAATAGCGGGGGCAAAAACATTCAGTACTTC

v_call: TRBV27
d_call: TRBD2
j_call: TRBJ2-5
clone_size: NA
cdr3_aa: CASSRTPGLAGPQGTQYF
cdr3_nt: TGTGCCAGCAGTCGCACACCAGGACTAGCGGGGCCTCAAGGGACCCAGTACTTC

v_call: TRBV7-9
d_call: TRBD1
j_call: TRBJ2-3
clone_size: NA
cdr3_aa: CASSLPGGGTGLTDTQYF
cdr3_nt: TGTGCCAGCAGCTTACCGGGTGGTGGGACAGGGTTGACAGATACGCAGTATTTT

v_call: TRBV29-1
d_call: TRBD1
j_call: TRBJ2-1
clone_size: NA
cdr3_aa: CSVPLPGTGYDNEQFF
cdr3_nt: TGCAGCGTCCCCCTGCCCGGGACAGGATATGACAATGAGCAGTTCTTC

v_call: TRBV7-9
d_call: NA
j_call: TRBJ1-4
clone_size: NA
cdr3_aa: CASSFSGSNEKLFF
cdr3_nt: TGTGCCAGCAGCTTCTCGGGATCTAATGAAAAACTGTTTTTT

v_call: TRBV5-4
d_call: NA
j_call: TRBJ1-1
clone_size: NA
cdr3_aa: CASSEEGGVNTEAFF
cdr3_nt: TGTGCCAGCAGCGAAGAGGGCGGAGTGAACACTGAAGCTTTCTTT

v_call: TRBV6-5
d_call: TRBD1
j_call: TRBJ2-3
clone_size: NA
cdr3_aa: CASSGQGTDTQYF
cdr3_nt: TGTGCCAGCAGCGGACAGGGCACAGATACGCAGTATTTT

v_call: TRBV12-3/TRBV12-4
d_call: NA
j_call: TRBJ2-1
clone_size: NA
cdr3_aa: CASGSSNNEQFF
cdr3_nt: TGTGCCAGCGGCTCTAGCAACAATGAGCAGTTCTTC

v_call: TRBV5-1
d_call: TRBD2
j_call: TRBJ2-7
clone_size: NA
cdr3_aa: CASSILSGGAYEQYF
cdr3_nt: TGCGCCAGCAGCATACTAAGCGGGGGGGCCTACGAGCAGTACTTC

v_call: TRBV28
d_call: NA
j_call: TRBJ1-5
clone_size: NA
cdr3_aa: CASRPPIYQPQHF
cdr3_nt: TGTGCCAGCAGGCCCCCTATCTATCAGCCCCAGCATTTT

v_call: TRBV29-1
d_call: NA
j_call: TRBJ1-2
clone_size: NA
cdr3_aa: CSANSGDYGYTF
cdr3_nt: TGCAGCGCGAATTCGGGGGACTATGGCTACACCTTC

v_call: TRBV7-8
d_call: TRBD2
j_call: TRBJ2-3
clone_size: NA
cdr3_aa: CASSGRTSAINTDTQYF
cdr3_nt: TGTGCCAGCAGCGGGCGGACTAGCGCAATAAACACAGATACGCAGTATTTT

v_call: TRBV6-5
d_call: NA
j_call: TRBJ1-2
clone_size: NA
cdr3_aa: CASSPGMTGTYGYTF
cdr3_nt: TGTGCCAGCAGTCCGGGGATGACAGGCACCTATGGCTACACCTTC

v_call: TRBV27
d_call: NA
j_call: TRBJ2-7
clone_size: NA
cdr3_aa: CASSPLTGRGGEQYF
cdr3_nt: TGTGCCAGCAGTCCACTGACAGGGCGGGGCGGGGAGCAGTACTTC

v_call: TRBV3-1/TRBV3-2
d_call: NA
j_call: TRBJ1-5
clone_size: NA
cdr3_aa: CASSQEYSNQPQHF
cdr3_nt: TGTGCCAGCAGCCAGGAGTATAGCAATCAGCCCCAGCATTTT

v_call: TRBV19
d_call: NA
j_call: TRBJ1-5
clone_size: NA
cdr3_aa: CASSTQVSNQPQHF
cdr3_nt: TGTGCCAGTAGTACACAGGTATCCAATCAGCCCCAGCATTTT

v_call: TRBV24-1
d_call: NA
j_call: TRBJ1-2
clone_size: NA
cdr3_aa: CATSDSTGNYGYTF
cdr3_nt: TGTGCCACCAGTGATTCTACAGGCAACTATGGCTACACCTTC

v_call: TRBV28
d_call: NA
j_call: TRBJ2-3
clone_size: NA
cdr3_aa: CASSLPSLEGVGTDTQYF
cdr3_nt: TGTGCCAGCAGTTTGCCCTCCCTTGAGGGAGTGGGCACAGATACGCAGTATTTT

v_call: TRBV19
d_call: TRBD2
j_call: TRBJ2-1
clone_size: NA
cdr3_aa: CASSELAGGLYDEQFF
cdr3_nt: TGTGCCAGTAGTGAACTAGCGGGGGGGCTATATGATGAGCAGTTCTTC

v_call: TRBV5-1
d_call: TRBD1
j_call: TRBJ1-4
clone_size: NA
cdr3_aa: CASCRDSHEKLFF
cdr3_nt: TGCGCCAGCTGCCGGGACAGCCACGAAAAACTGTTTTTT

v_call: TRBV28
d_call: NA
j_call: TRBJ2-6
clone_size: NA
cdr3_aa: CASSLRGSGANVLTF
cdr3_nt: TGTGCCAGCAGTTTACGGGGCTCTGGGGCCAACGTCCTGACTTTC

v_call: TRBV9
d_call: TRBD1
j_call: TRBJ1-1
clone_size: NA
cdr3_aa: CASSPRTGQGGTEAFF
cdr3_nt: TGTGCCAGCAGCCCACGGACAGGGCAGGGAGGAACTGAAGCTTTCTTT

v_call: TRBV27
d_call: TRBD1
j_call: TRBJ2-3
clone_size: NA
cdr3_aa: CASSLQGVGTDTQYF
cdr3_nt: TGTGCCAGCAGTTTACAGGGGGTGGGCACAGATACGCAGTATTTT

v_call: TRBV19
d_call: NA
j_call: TRBJ1-3
clone_size: NA
cdr3_aa: CASSIRVGNTIYF
cdr3_nt: TGTGCCAGTAGTATCAGGGTTGGAAACACCATATATTTT

v_call: TRBV12-3/TRBV12-4
d_call: NA
j_call: TRBJ1-1
clone_size: few
cdr3_aa: CASSFNRDTEAFF
cdr3_nt: TGTGCCAGCAGTTTTAACAGGGACACTGAAGCTTTCTTT

v_call: TRBV3-1/TRBV3-2
d_call: NA
j_call: TRBJ1-5
clone_size: NA
cdr3_aa: CASSQVRDSNQPQHF
cdr3_nt: TGTGCCAGCAGCCAAGTTCGGGATAGCAATCAGCCCCAGCATTTT

v_call: TRBV7-9
d_call: NA
j_call: TRBJ2-7
clone_size: once
cdr3_aa: CASSLEAGRGQYF
cdr3_nt: TGTGCCAGCAGCTTAGAAGCGGGCCGGGGGCAGTACTTC

v_call: TRBV27
d_call: NA
j_call: TRBJ1-2
clone_size: NA
cdr3_aa: CASSLARTTPSERQYGYTF
cdr3_nt: TGTGCCAGCAGTTTAGCTCGAACTACACCCTCGGAACGCCAGTATGGCTACACCTTC

v_call: TRBV7-8
d_call: TRBD1
j_call: TRBJ1-4
clone_size: NA
cdr3_aa: CASSRNRGRNEKLFF
cdr3_nt: TGTGCCAGCAGCCGGAACAGGGGGCGCAATGAAAAACTGTTTTTT

v_call: TRBV27
d_call: NA
j_call: TRBJ1-4
clone_size: NA
cdr3_aa: CASSPSQGQGEKLFF
cdr3_nt: TGTGCCAGCAGCCCCAGTCAAGGGCAGGGTGAAAAACTGTTTTTT

v_call: TRBV19
d_call: NA
j_call: TRBJ2-3
clone_size: NA
cdr3_aa: CASSTFTGGRDTQYF
cdr3_nt: TGTGCCAGTAGTACCTTTACGGGGGGCCGAGATACGCAGTATTTT

v_call: TRBV28
d_call: TRBD2
j_call: TRBJ2-3
clone_size: NA
cdr3_aa: CASSTQRGGRSPDTQYF
cdr3_nt: TGTGCCAGCAGTACCCAGCGGGGCGGGAGGAGCCCAGATACGCAGTATTTT

v_call: TRBV4-3
d_call: NA
j_call: TRBJ2-1
clone_size: NA
cdr3_aa: CASSQDRRFSYNEQFF
cdr3_nt: TGCGCCAGCAGCCAAGATCGGCGGTTCTCCTACAATGAGCAGTTCTTC

v_call: TRBV3-1/TRBV3-2
d_call: NA
j_call: TRBJ2-7
clone_size: few
cdr3_aa: CASSRGEYEQYF
cdr3_nt: TGTGCCAGCAGCCGGGGGGAGTACGAGCAGTACTTC

v_call: TRBV20-1
d_call: NA
j_call: TRBJ1-2
clone_size: once
cdr3_aa: CSAPGNYGYTF
cdr3_nt: TGCAGTGCTCCGGGTAACTATGGCTACACCTTC